This TCR beta chain came from a study of liver allograft versus peripheral blood T cells. Study details: Repertoires from peripheral blood of liver transplant recipients were compared with those inside their transplanted livers. Study-wide results and caveats: Reported data describe T cell receptor repertoires within liver allografts as differing from those in peripheral blood.

TCRdb re-analysed the reads in MiXCR, keeping a single row per CDR3 protein. The table lists 2,000 to 2,500 distinct CDR3 sequences, 15% to 20% of them singletons, with 45% to 60% in the top ten. The germline V gene encodes CDR1 LNHNV and CDR2 YYDKDF (reference sequence). Trimming cost V 0 bases and J 6 bases, with 10 bases left between them. The CDR3 consists of 14 residues. This clonotype was observed many times. Its antigen remains unknown. This sequence originates from a human patient who had a liver transplant. T cells may partly derive from the graft donor. The chain recombines TRBV15 with TRBJ2-3; tentative D call: TRBD2 (5 bases). Here the CDR3 DNA reads TGTGCCACCAGCAGAGACCCCCCGGGGGATACGCAGTATTTT. Translation: CATSRDPPGDTQYF. The complete variable domain, with remaining parts taken from reference TRBV15 and TRBJ2-3, reads DAMVIQNPRYQVTQFGKPVTLSCSQTLNHNVMYWYQQKSSQAPKLLFHYYDKDFNNEADTPDNFQSRRPNTSFCFLDIRSPGLGDTAMYLCATSRDPPGDTQYFGPGTRLTVL.